The sequence of this T cell receptor (beta chain) was determined in a study of CD4 T cells in relation to SARS-CoV-2 and coronaviruses. The overall study: Crossreactive spike epitopes shared across donors were mapped to their HLA restriction. General observations from the study: Pre-pandemic and post-infection samples never came from the same donor.

As concerns this clone: Its antigen remains unknown.

V shed 3 bases and J 7 bases; nucleotides not matched to a gene: 8. From germline, CDR1 is SGHRS and CDR2 YFSETQ. The CDR3 extends over 15 amino acids. CD4+ T cells from unexposed donors were obtained before the COVID-19 pandemic (2011-2018). Isolation of CD4+ T cells took place after less than 11 days in culture. As cell numbers allowed, unexposed-donor CD4+ T cells faced SARS-CoV-2 S/N and four cold-coronavirus spikes. Clones were sequenced by immunoSEQ multiplex PCR, and TCRdb holds only the in-frame ones, with some missing. The table shows 25,000 or so clones, with around two thirds occurring only once.

Input material: CD4+ T cells from PBMCs, cultured in vitro. The TCR comes from a human donor in good health. V is TRBV5-1 and J is TRBJ2-5, with 11 positions matching TRBD2. The CDR3 region is CASSSGLADLGTQYF. The CDR3 DNA sequence: TGCGCCAGCAGCTCGGGACTAGCGGACTTAGGGACCCAGTACTTC.